One sample yielded the 27 T cell receptor beta chains listed below, sequenced in a study of shared T cell receptors in the human thymus. Some clones are missing from TCRdb's copy, which holds only in-frame ones; the method was immunoSEQ multiplex PCR. Altogether 450,000 to 650,000 clones are present, around 78% being singletons, with the ten largest covering 0.013%. This same sample was also taken into another study, of human thymus T cells.

Sequencing input: thymocytes. The receptors derive from a boy under three years old with a congenital heart defect.

The chain carries TRBV7-2 and TRBJ1-2, with 9 nucleotides matching TRBD1. V trimming: 5 bases; J trimming: 4 bases; junction bases outside the gene matches: 11. The CDR3 extends over 16 amino acids. Germline V gives CDR1 SGHTA, CDR2 FQGNSA. In nucleotides, the CDR3 is TGTGCCAGCAGCCACCCACTCGACAGGGGGGTCTATGGCTACACCTTC. Amino acid sequence: CASSHPLDRGVYGYTF.

V is TRBV25-1 and J is TRBJ1-2; 7 nucleotides align to TRBD1. Germline V gene sequence: CDR1 MGHDK, CDR2 SYGVNS. With 2 bases clipped from V and 9 bases from J, the junction kept 18 bases outside the gene matches. This CDR3 spans 17 amino acids. The CDR3, as DNA: TGTGCCAGCAGTGAACCCGCTCCTTCATCACAGGGGAAGCGCTACACCTTC. It specifies CASSEPAPSSQGKRYTF.

The V and J genes are TRBV27 and TRBJ2-7, with D possibly being TRBD2 (6 bases). V dropped 5 bases and J dropped 0 bases, with 17 bases sitting between them. The CDR3 covers 16 residues. Germline V CDR1 and CDR2: MNHEY, SMNVEV (reference sequence). The CDR3 loop reads CASSPRRGLVSYEQYF. CDR3 bases: TGTGCCAGCAGTCCCCGTAGGGGACTGGTCTCCTACGAGCAGTACTTC.

This clone was counted once. The chain uses TRBV18 and TRBJ1-4; 9 bases are shared with TRBD1. This CDR3 has 18 residues. Germline V gives CDR1 KGHSH, CDR2 LQKENI. Losses at the gene ends were 4 bases for V and 2 bases for J; bases not matched to a gene: 11. For the CDR3, the DNA is TGTGCCAGCTCACTCGAAACGGGACAGGGCTCGACTAATGAAAAACTGTTTTTT. As protein: CASSLETGQGSTNEKLFF.

Only a few counts were recorded for this clone. V is TRBV30 and J is TRBJ2-7, with D perhaps matching TRBD1 (6 bases). Trimming shortened V by 0 bases and J by 5 bases, and 17 bases separated the two germline ends. CDR3 length equals 15 residues. Germline V gene lookup returns CDR1 GTSNPN and CDR2 SVGIG (reference sequence). The CDR3 nucleotides are TGTGCCTGGAGTGTATCGAGGGGGAGTCGGCACGAGCAGTACTTC. Amino acid sequence: CAWSVSRGSRHEQYF.

This clone was seen a handful of times. J is TRBJ1-3 and V is TRBV10-3; D is unclear. The CDR3 runs 13 residues. V gave up 8 bases and J gave up 1 base, with 9 bases separating them. CDR1 and CDR2 (germline): ENHRY, SYGVKD. CDR3 protein: CAIWRESGNTIYF. DNA for the CDR3: TGTGCCATCTGGAGGGAGTCTGGAAACACCATATATTTT.

This chain joins TRBV10-3 and TRBJ2-7, with 7 bases identical to TRBD1. CDR3 length: 16 residues. The junction had 7 bases not matched to a gene; V was cut back by 0 bases and J by 2 bases. Germline values: CDR1 ENHRY, CDR2 SYGVKD. This CDR3 reads CAISESIVDRAYEQYF. The CDR3 region has the DNA TGTGCCATCAGTGAGTCGATTGTCGACAGGGCCTACGAGCAGTACTTC.

This clone was seen a single time. The chain has TRBV9 and TRBJ2-7, with 9 bases that match TRBD2. V shed 0 bases and J 3 bases; nucleotides not matched to a gene: 10. The CDR3 has 17 residues. Germline-derived CDR1 and CDR2 are SGDLS and YYNGEE. CDR3 sequence reads: CASSVGPMGLAVYEQYF. DNA for the CDR3: TGTGCCAGCAGCGTAGGTCCCATGGGACTAGCTGTCTACGAGCAGTACTTC. The full variable domain, its missing parts supplied by reference TRBV9 and TRBJ2-7, is DSGVTQTPKHLITATGQRVTLRCSPRSGDLSVYWYQQSLDQGLQFLIQYYNGEERAKGNILERFSAQQFPDLHSELNLSSLELGDSALYFCASSVGPMGLAVYEQYFGPGTRLTVT.

This clone has just a few counts. The chain employs TRBV4-1 and TRBJ2-1, with 13 bases aligning to TRBD2. With 4 bases clipped from V and 6 bases from J, the junction kept 0 bases outside the gene matches. The CDR3 contains 14 residues. From germline, CDR1 is MGHRA and CDR2 YSYEKL. The CDR3 region is CASSRTSGSNEQFF. The CDR3, as DNA: TGCGCCAGCAGCCGGACTAGCGGGAGCAATGAGCAGTTCTTC.

The V and J genes are TRBV27 and TRBJ2-3, with 9 bases fitting TRBD1. This CDR3 spans 16 amino acids. Germline loops: CDR1 MNHEY, CDR2 SMNVEV (reference sequence). The J segment lost 0 bases and the V segment lost 10 bases, leaving 11 bases of the junction unmatched. The CDR3 DNA sequence: TGTGCCACACGGGGACAGGGAAATTGTAGCACAGATACGCAGTATTTT. Protein: CATRGQGNCSTDTQYF.

V gene TRBV15 combines with J gene TRBJ1-5; unclear D gene. The germline V and J ends were trimmed by 2 bases and 7 bases, with 15 bases remaining between them. This CDR3 contains 15 residues. Looked up from germline, CDR1 is LNHNV and CDR2 is YYDKDF (reference sequence). The DNA of the CDR3 is TGTGCCACCAGCAGAAGAGGAGTATATAGACAGCCCCAGCATTTT. Residues: CATSRRGVYRQPQHF.

CDR3 amino acids: CASSERTVDAPQHF. CDR3 bases: TGTGCCAGCAGTGAAAGGACAGTAGATGCGCCCCAGCATTTT. This rearrangement joins TRBV6-1 to TRBJ1-5, with a tentative D call TRBD1 (6 bases). V lost 2 bases to trimming and J lost 9 bases, with 14 bases between them. This CDR3 contains 14 residues. Germline values: CDR1 MNHNS, CDR2 SASEGT.

This chain connects TRBV29-1 to TRBJ2-7, with D possibly matching TRBD1 (6 bases). V gave up 1 base and J gave up 2 bases, with 12 bases separating them. The CDR3 runs 14 residues. Germline CDR1 and CDR2: SQVTM and ANQGSEA. The CDR3 here is CSVEGAGAPYEQYF. CDR3 sequence (DNA): TGCAGCGTTGAAGGGGCAGGGGCTCCCTACGAGCAGTACTTC.

This chain connects TRBV5-5 to TRBJ2-2; 10 nucleotides line up with TRBD1. In germline, CDR1 is SGHKS, CDR2 YYEKEE (reference sequence). Trimming removed 3 bases from V and 4 bases from J; junction bases left unmatched: 3. The CDR3 length is 15 residues. This CDR3 is CASSWTGGFTGELFF. For the CDR3, the DNA is TGTGCCAGCAGCTGGACAGGGGGGTTCACCGGGGAGCTGTTTTTT.

This clone was counted between two and nine times. This chain uses TRBV30 with TRBJ1-2; 7 bases map to TRBD1. There are 14 residues in the CDR3. CDR1 and CDR2 from the germline V gene are GTSNPN and SVGIG (reference sequence). Trimming removed 3 bases from V and 3 bases from J; junction bases left unmatched: 7. The CDR3 loop is CAWRAPGGYYGYTF. CDR3 in DNA: TGTGCCTGGAGGGCACCAGGGGGTTACTATGGCTACACCTTC.

A few counts support this clone. The genes are TRBV5-8 and TRBJ1-4; D not resolved. Germline lookup yields CDR1 SGHTS and CDR2 YDEGEE. The CDR3 has 11 amino acids. V shed 2 bases and J shed 11 bases, with 7 bases lying between them. The CDR3 protein is CASSFPLKLFF. CDR3 coding DNA: TGTGCCAGCAGCTTTCCTTTGAAACTGTTTTTT.

The chain carries TRBV14 and TRBJ1-4, with 9 bases that match TRBD1. J was trimmed by 5 bases and V by 4 bases; bases with no gene match: 8. This CDR3 comprises 16 residues. Germline CDR1 reads SGHDN; CDR2 reads FVKESK. The CDR3 sequence is CASSPEGQGGNEKLFF. The CDR3, as DNA: TGTGCCAGCAGCCCCGAGGGACAGGGAGGGAATGAAAAACTGTTTTTT. Full variable domain (remainder filled in from reference TRBV14 and TRBJ1-4): EAGVTQFPSHSVIEKGQTVTLRCDPISGHDNLYWYRRVMGKEIKFLLHFVKESKQDESGMPNNRFLAERTGGTYSTLKVQPAELEDSGVYFCASSPEGQGGNEKLFFGSGTQLSVL.

The sample holds a few counts of this clone. As DNA, the CDR3 is TGTGCCAGCAGTACCCGGACGGGAAAGATGAACACTGAAGCTTTCTTT. Translation gives CASSTRTGKMNTEAFF. The gene calls are TRBV27 and TRBJ1-1; D call uncertain. Between the trimmed V and J ends, which lost 5 bases and 0 bases, there was a span of 16 bases. Germline V CDR1 and CDR2: MNHEY, SMNVEV (reference sequence). This CDR3 spans 16 amino acids.

V gene TRBV4-1 combines with J gene TRBJ2-3, with 11 bases lining up with TRBD2. This CDR3 has 17 amino acids. Germline CDR1 is MGHRA and CDR2 is YSYEKL. J lost 2 bases, V lost 0 bases, and 4 bases had no gene match. This CDR3 reads CASSQDQGLADTDTQYF. The CDR3 region has the DNA TGCGCCAGCAGCCAAGATCAGGGACTAGCGGACACAGATACGCAGTATTTT.

The chain has TRBV25-1 and TRBJ1-4; a possible D gene is TRBD1 (6 bases). Germline lookup yields CDR1 MGHDK and CDR2 SYGVNS. V was trimmed by 5 bases and J by 8 bases, leaving 21 bases between them. The CDR3 sequence is 16 residues long. CDR3 sequence reads: CASSSGQGVKLEKLFF. CDR3 nucleotides: TGTGCCAGCAGTTCGGGACAAGGGGTTAAGCTGGAAAAACTGTTTTTT.

V usage is TRBV27 and J usage is TRBJ2-1; TRBD2 agrees at 9 bases. The CDR3 consists of 17 residues. The V gene end was trimmed by 5 bases and the J gene end by 3 bases; junction bases not matched to a gene: 11. Per the germline V gene, CDR1 is MNHEY and CDR2 is SMNVEV (reference sequence). The CDR3 loop reads CASSANGAGGNYNEQFF. The CDR3 coding sequence is TGTGCCAGCAGTGCCAACGGAGCGGGAGGTAACTACAATGAGCAGTTCTTC.

The chain carries TRBV6-5 and TRBJ2-7; 14 bases fit TRBD2. The trim removed 6 bases at V and 6 bases at J, leaving 4 bases unmatched. Per the germline V gene, CDR1 is MNHEY and CDR2 is SVGAGI. This CDR3 is 14 amino acids long. The CDR3: CASSSGTSGSEQYF. The DNA of the CDR3 is TGTGCCAGCAGCTCCGGGACTAGCGGGAGCGAGCAGTACTTC.

This chain joins TRBV5-6 and TRBJ1-2; TRBD1 matches at 7 bases. Germline V gene lookup returns CDR1 SGHDT and CDR2 YYEEEE. V gave up 0 bases and J gave up 2 bases; unmatched junction bases: 4. There are 15 residues in the CDR3. This CDR3 is CASSLEGQPNYGYTF. In DNA, the CDR3 is TGTGCCAGCAGCTTGGAGGGACAGCCGAACTATGGCTACACCTTC.

The table lists this clone with a count of one. V is TRBV14 and J is TRBJ2-7; 10 positions agree with TRBD2. The CDR3 spans 14 residues. Trimming took 4 bases from V and 5 from J; bases not matched to a gene: 5. Germline assignment: CDR1 SGHDN and CDR2 FVKESK. CDR3 region: CASSRGTSVDEQYF. In nucleotides, the CDR3 is TGTGCCAGCAGCCGGGGGACTAGCGTCGACGAGCAGTACTTC. The variable domain in full, with the rest retrieved from reference TRBV14 and TRBJ2-7, is EAGVTQFPSHSVIEKGQTVTLRCDPISGHDNLYWYRRVMGKEIKFLLHFVKESKQDESGMPNNRFLAERTGGTYSTLKVQPAELEDSGVYFCASSRGTSVDEQYFGPGTRLTVT.

The chain recombines TRBV7-9 with TRBJ2-2; TRBD2 is a possible D gene (5 bases). Between the trimmed V and J ends, which lost 6 bases and 3 bases, there was a span of 14 bases. Germline V lookup: CDR1 SEHNR, CDR2 FQNEAQ (reference sequence). CDR3 length: 15 residues. CDR3: CASRPGFLDTGELFF. CDR3 DNA sequence: TGTGCCAGCAGACCGGGATTTCTCGACACCGGGGAGCTGTTTTTT.

This clone was seen more than once but under ten times. The chain carries TRBV28 and TRBJ1-2; D uncertain. The V gene lost 3 bases and the J gene lost 7 bases, with 9 bases spanning the gap. This CDR3 is built from 12 residues. Germline V gene lookup returns CDR1 MDHEN and CDR2 SYDVKM. CDR3 in amino acids: CASSFGSAGYTF. The CDR3 DNA reads TGTGCCAGCAGTTTCGGGTCTGCTGGCTACACCTTC.

The genes are TRBV7-8 and TRBJ1-5, with D possibly matching TRBD1 (5 bases). The CDR3 loop spans 15 amino acids. CDR1 SGHVS and CDR2 FQNEAQ come from the germline V gene. Trimming took off 5 bases at V and 1 base at J, with 12 bases between the two ends. The CDR3 DNA follows: TGTGCCAGCAGCATCCGGGACTTCAGCAATCAGCCCCAGCATTTT. Amino acids: CASSIRDFSNQPQHF.